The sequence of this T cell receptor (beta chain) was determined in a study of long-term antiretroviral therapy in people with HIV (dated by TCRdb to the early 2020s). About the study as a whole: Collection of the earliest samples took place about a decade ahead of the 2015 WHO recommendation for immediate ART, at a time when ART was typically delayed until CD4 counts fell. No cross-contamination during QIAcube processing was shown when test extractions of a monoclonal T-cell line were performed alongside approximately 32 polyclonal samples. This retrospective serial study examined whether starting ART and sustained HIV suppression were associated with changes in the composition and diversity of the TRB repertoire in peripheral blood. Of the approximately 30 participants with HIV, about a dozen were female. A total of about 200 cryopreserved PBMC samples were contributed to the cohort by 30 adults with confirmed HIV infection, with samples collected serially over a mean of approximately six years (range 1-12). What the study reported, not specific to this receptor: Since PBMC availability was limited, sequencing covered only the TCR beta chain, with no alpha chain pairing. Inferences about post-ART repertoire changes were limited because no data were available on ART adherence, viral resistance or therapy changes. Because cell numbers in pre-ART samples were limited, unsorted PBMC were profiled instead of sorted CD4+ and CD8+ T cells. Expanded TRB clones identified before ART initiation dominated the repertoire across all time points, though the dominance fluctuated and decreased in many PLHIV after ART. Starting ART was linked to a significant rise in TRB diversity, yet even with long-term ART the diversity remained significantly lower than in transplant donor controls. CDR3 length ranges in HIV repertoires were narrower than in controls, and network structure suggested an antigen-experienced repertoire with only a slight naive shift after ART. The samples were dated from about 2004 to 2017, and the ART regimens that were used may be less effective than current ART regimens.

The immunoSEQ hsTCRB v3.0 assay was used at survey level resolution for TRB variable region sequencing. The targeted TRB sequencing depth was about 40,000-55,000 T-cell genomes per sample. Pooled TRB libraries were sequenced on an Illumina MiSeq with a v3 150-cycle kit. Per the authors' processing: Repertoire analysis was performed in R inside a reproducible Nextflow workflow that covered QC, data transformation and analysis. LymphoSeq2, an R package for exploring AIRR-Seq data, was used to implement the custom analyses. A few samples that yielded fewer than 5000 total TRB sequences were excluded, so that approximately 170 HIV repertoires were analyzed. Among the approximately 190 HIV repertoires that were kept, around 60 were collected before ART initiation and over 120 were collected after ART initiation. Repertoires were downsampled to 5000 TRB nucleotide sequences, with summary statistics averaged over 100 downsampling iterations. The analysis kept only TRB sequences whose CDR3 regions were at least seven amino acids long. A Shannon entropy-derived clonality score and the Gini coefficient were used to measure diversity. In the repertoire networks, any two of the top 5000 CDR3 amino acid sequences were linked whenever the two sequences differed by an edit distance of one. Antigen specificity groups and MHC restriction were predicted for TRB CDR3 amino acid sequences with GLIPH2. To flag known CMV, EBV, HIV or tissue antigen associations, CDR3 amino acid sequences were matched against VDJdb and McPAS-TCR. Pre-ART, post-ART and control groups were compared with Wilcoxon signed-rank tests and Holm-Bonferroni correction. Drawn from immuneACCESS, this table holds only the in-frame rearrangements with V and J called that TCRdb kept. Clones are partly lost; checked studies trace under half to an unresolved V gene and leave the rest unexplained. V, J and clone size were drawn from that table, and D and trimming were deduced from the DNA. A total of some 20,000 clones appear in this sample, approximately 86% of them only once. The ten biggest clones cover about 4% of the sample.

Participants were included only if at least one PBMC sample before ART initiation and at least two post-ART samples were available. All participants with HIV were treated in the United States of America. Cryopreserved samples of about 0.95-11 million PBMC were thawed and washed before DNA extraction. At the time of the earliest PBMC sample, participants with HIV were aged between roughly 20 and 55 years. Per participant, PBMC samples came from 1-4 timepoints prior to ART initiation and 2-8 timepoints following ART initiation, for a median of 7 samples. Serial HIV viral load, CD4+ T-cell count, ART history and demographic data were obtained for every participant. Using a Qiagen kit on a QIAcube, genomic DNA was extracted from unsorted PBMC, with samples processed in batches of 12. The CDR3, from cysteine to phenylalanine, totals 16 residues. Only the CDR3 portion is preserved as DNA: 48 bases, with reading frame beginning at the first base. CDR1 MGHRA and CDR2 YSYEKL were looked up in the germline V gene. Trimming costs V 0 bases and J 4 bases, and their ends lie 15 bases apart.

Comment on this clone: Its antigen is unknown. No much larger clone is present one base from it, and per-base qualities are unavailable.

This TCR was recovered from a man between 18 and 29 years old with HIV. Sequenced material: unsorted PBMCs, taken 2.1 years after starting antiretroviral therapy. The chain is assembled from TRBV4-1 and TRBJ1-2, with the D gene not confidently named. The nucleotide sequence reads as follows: TGCGCCAGCAGCCAAGAAGGCGGGGTCTCCTTCTATGGCTACACCTTC. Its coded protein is CASSQEGGVSFYGYTF.